This section outlines one T cell receptor (beta chain) sequence together with its context. This record belongs to a study of blood T cell repertoires in COVID-19. Study details: Sites in the United States, Italy and Spain provided acute and convalescent COVID-19 samples. PBMCs, B-cell-depleted T cells, or T cells provided the cDNA or gDNA that made up the material.

From germline, CDR1 is LGHDT and CDR2 YNNKEL (reference sequence). Trimming removed 4 bases from V and 3 bases from J; junction bases left unmatched: 3. This CDR3 has 14 residues. In the original processing: Nucleated cell number was recorded as an estimate derived from reference gene primer amplification. Libraries were prepared by immunoSEQ multiplex PCR; TCRdb keeps only in-frame clonotypes and omits some of them. V and J calls plus clone size are reproduced from that table; the DNA served to infer D and trimming. The sample consists of some 49,000 clones, about 85% of them appearing once. Material for sequencing was peripheral blood. This clonotype originated in a human donor in a cohort sampled during active COVID-19. The chain couples TRBV3-1 (or the pseudogene TRBV3-2) to TRBJ2-7; 10 bases fit TRBD2. CDR3 protein: CASSLLAGNYEQYF. CDR3 DNA sequence: TGTGCCAGCAGCCTACTAGCGGGAAACTACGAGCAGTACTTC.